The present T cell receptor (beta chain) was sequenced within a study of T-cell memory formation after mild COVID-19. The study's findings and limits: Contracting CD4+ clones lay largely in CM and EM, with CD8+ ones residing in EMRA.

One entry per CDR3 protein, called by TCRdb with MiXCR from the 5' RACE reads. The sample contains about 170,000 distinct CDR3 sequences, 10% to 15% of which appear only once. The sample holds many counts of this clonotype. Its antigen remains unidentified. The CDR3 extends over 13 amino acids. Per the germline V gene, CDR1 is SGHRS and CDR2 is YFSETQ. V was clipped by 3 bases and J by 3 bases, with 9 bases between them. The genes are TRBV5-1 and TRBJ1-1, with D maybe TRBD1 (6 bases). The receptor was isolated from a man in his late teens or twenties who had mild COVID-19 (a few samples of this study predate the infection). Cell type and time point are not known. The material sequenced was PBMCs or a T cell subset sorted from them (not recorded which). CDR3 amino acids: CASSWRGDTEAFF. The CDR3, as DNA: TGCGCCAGCAGCTGGAGGGGGGACACTGAAGCTTTCTTT.